This record concerns one T cell receptor beta chain sequence. Its cognate antigen has yet to be identified. No per-base quality is available; no much larger clone lies one base away. The CDR3 regions of human TCRbeta chains were subjected to immunosequencing. On the authors' methods: TCRs in the repertoires were matched against a reference library of SARS-CoV-2-specific TCRs that had been generated with the MIRA antigen-specificity platform. Breadth was defined as the fraction of unique TCRs that were SARS-CoV-2-associated. Depth was defined as the fraction of total T cells that were SARS-CoV-2-associated. Using the MIRA data, each spike-specific TCR was mapped to the spike region that the TCR reacts to and placed in a CD4 or CD8 class. Log10-transformed breadth and depth values were compared by one-way ANOVA with Sidak's multiple comparisons tests. TCRdb re-hosts the immuneACCESS table, in-frame sequences only. Its copies lack some clones; in the studies checked, an unresolved V gene accounts for under half of them, and the cause for the rest is not known. V, J and clone size derive from that table, while D and trimming were established from the DNA sequence. This sample gives tens of thousands of clones in total; 80% to 95% of them show up just once. Of the sample, around 3.2% is held by the ten largest clones.

The source of the sample is a study of T cell responses to AZD1222 COVID-19 vaccine (dated by TCRdb to 2020 to 2023). Looking at the study overall: TCR sequencing covered 230 or so trial participants: 207 given two doses of AZD1222 and about 26 given two doses of MenACWY control vaccine. Enrollment into the trials was organized by age into subgroups of 18-55, 56-69 and 70-plus years, and those subgroups contained roughly 150, 30 and 60 TCR-sequenced participants, respectively. Broader findings and caveats from the paper: The whole spike protein was spanned by vaccine-associated CD4 TCRs, and dominant responses were seen in regions 160-218 and 743-854. Epitopes outside the regions mutated in the B.1.351 and B.1.1.7 variants were reportedly recognized by nearly half of the unique spike-specific TCRs. No day 14 peak-response samples were available, so repertoires were characterized only after the peak T cell response. After two AZD1222 doses, spike-specific TCR breadth and depth were significantly higher than at day 0 and than in MenACWY recipients. Participants were mostly white British and included more females than males, and it was suggested by the authors that clonal diversity may have been underestimated. The 56-69-year group was small, and its depth increase did not reach significance, likely because of low power. Conclusions about previously exposed vaccinees are limited, since just a handful of AZD1222 recipients were seropositive for SARS-CoV-2 at baseline.

Per the publication, the time point label means: about 28 days (+/-7) after the second vaccine dose. AZD1222 recipients with second doses at about 4 weeks or about 12 weeks were pooled, because spike-specific TCR depth and breadth did not differ between schedules. Vaccinee samples were obtained from the UK trials COV001 and COV002, which included a single-blind randomized controlled phase 2/3 trial of AZD1222 (ChAdOx1 nCoV-19) in healthy adults. Trial participant PBMC samples were collected at day 0 and day 28 after the second dose for TCRbeta chain sequencing. V sheds 1 base and J sheds 6 bases, leaving 15 bases between their ends. Via the germline V gene (reference sequence), CDR1 is LNHNV and CDR2 YYDKDF. Spanning cysteine to phenylalanine, the CDR3 consists of 15 amino acids. Only the CDR3 portion is preserved as DNA: 45 bases, with reading frame beginning at the first base.

This clonotype was obtained from an adult who received the AZD1222 COVID-19 vaccine. This specimen was peripheral blood, taken 28 days after the second AZD1222 dose. The rearranged segments are TRBV15 and TRBJ1-2, with the D gene not confidently named. The CDR3 region has the sequence CATSRARSAGNGYTF. The bases are TGTGCCACCAGCAGAGCGAGGTCTGCGGGGAATGGCTACACCTTC.